Below, 4 T cell receptor beta chains from the same sample are listed, as sequenced in a study of T cells in Graves' hyperthyroidism and ophthalmopathy. Using RNA transcripts as the source, TCR beta CDR3 regions were amplified. HTBI primers were used for first-round RT-PCR of the TCR CDR3. TCRdb called the multiplex PCR reads again in MiXCR, with one record for every CDR3 protein. The sample gives roughly 580,000 distinct CDR3 sequences, more than 11% of which show up once; around 5.4% is in the top ten. Sequencing was performed on blood. The receptor set was obtained from a woman in her thirties with Graves' hyperthyroidism that later progressed to Graves' ophthalmopathy.

This clonotype was seen many times. V and J are TRBV28 and TRBJ2-7, with D perhaps matching TRBD1 (5 bases). CDR1 and CDR2 (germline): MDHEN, SYDVKM. This CDR3 has 17 amino acids. Trimming left V 1 base short and J 0 bases short, with 16 bases between. The DNA of the CDR3 is TGTGCCAGCAGTTTATTGGATGGGGCGCTCCTCTCCTACGAGCAGTACTTC. It encodes CASSLLDGALLSYEQYF.

The V and J genes are TRBV2 and TRBJ2-5; D ambiguous. CDR3 length: 14 residues. CDR1 is SNHLY, CDR2 FYNNEI, per germline. Trimming removed 3 bases at V and 9 bases at J, with 17 bases between. CDR3 nucleotide sequence: TGTGCCAGCAGTGACCGAACCTCCCCAGAAGCCCAGTACTTC. It encodes CASSDRTSPEAQYF.

This clonotype was detected only a few times. The V gene is TRBV5-4, the J gene TRBJ2-3; D perhaps matches TRBD2 (5 bases). The germline CDR1 and CDR2 sequences are SGHNT and YYREEE (reference sequence). Trimming cost V 3 bases and J 2 bases, with 13 bases left between them. This CDR3 has 15 amino acids. The CDR3 DNA follows: TGTGCCAGCAGCTCTCGGACTGACCTCACAGATACGCAGTATTTT. Protein product: CASSSRTDLTDTQYF. The full variable domain, in which reference TRBV5-4 and TRBJ2-3 provide the parts outside the CDR3, is ETGVTQSPTHLIKTRGQQVTLRCSSQSGHNTVSWYQQALGQGPQFIFQYYREEENGRGNFPPRFSGLQFPNYSSELNVNALELDDSALYLCASSSRTDLTDTQYFGPGTRLTVL.

The chain has TRBV7-9 and TRBJ1-4; no reliable D call. V was trimmed by 1 base and J by 7 bases, leaving 7 bases between them. The CDR3 is 13 amino acids. The germline CDR1 and CDR2 sequences are SEHNR and FQNEAQ (reference sequence). In nucleotides, the CDR3 is TGTGCCAGCAGCTTAGAAACGGGTGAAAAACTGTTTTTT. Its translation is CASSLETGEKLFF.